This entry concerns a single T cell receptor (beta chain). Its target antigen remains unknown. Base qualities are not provided; no much larger clone lies one nucleotide away. The source of the sample is a study of siplizumab effects on memory and regulatory T cells (dated by TCRdb to between 2018 and 2021). Concerning the study at large: The effect of the anti-CD2 antibody siplizumab on alloreactive T-cell subsets was examined in allogeneic mixed lymphocyte reactions constructed from human PBMCs.

Unstimulated CD4+ memory cells were also sequenced in three donor pairs, together with CD4+ naive, CD8+ TEMRA, CD8+ naive and CD8+ effector memory subsets. Sorted unstimulated T cells and proliferating T cells recovered from mixed lymphocyte reactions were subjected to TCRbeta CDR3 sequencing. Fresh whole blood from approximately ten HLA-typed healthy donors was used to isolate PBMCs. The library was prepared using the immunoSEQ multiplex PCR assay. Roughly 10^5 TCR templates per sample were assayed on the deep sequencing platform. Genomic DNA extracted from sorted T cells was the material used for TCRbeta CDR3 sequencing. Per the source publication's procedure: The R programming language was used for clonal analysis of TCRbeta CDR3 data. Unstimulated samples were compared with post-reaction CFSE-low samples to define alloreactive CD4+ and CD8+ clones. Regulatory or non-regulatory origin was assigned to alloreactive CD4+ clones by matching of sequences to sorted unstimulated Treg and non-Treg repertoires. In its TCRdb copy, this immuneACCESS table keeps in-frame sequences only and misses some clones. Where compared with another copy, unresolved V genes explain less than half of these, and the others have no known cause. The V and J calls and clone size are taken from that table; D and trimming were inferred from the DNA. The sample includes about 64,000 clones, with 90% to 97% observed a single time. The ten top clones hold around 0.093% of the sample.

V is clipped by 8 bases and J by 3 bases, and the sequence between their germline boundaries is 16 bases long. From the germline V gene (reference sequence), CDR1 is MNHEY and CDR2 is SMNVEV. The CDR3, from cysteine to phenylalanine, totals 14 residues. Only the CDR3 DNA stays, 42 bases, in frame from base 1. Broad study findings and their caveats: No functional confirmation was obtained for the suppressive function of proliferating Tregs from siplizumab cultures. Unstimulated naive T cells appeared more diverse than memory T cells, and naive cells seemed to contribute substantially to the alloresponse. Because sequences below about 10^-5 frequency were poorly captured, only a minor fraction of alloreactive clones could be mapped to unstimulated subsets. Roughly 75-96% of proliferating CD4+ or CD8+ clones could not be assigned a naive or memory phenotype. The cumulative frequency of alloreactive sequences traceable to unstimulated CD4+ memory T cells was significantly reduced by siplizumab. Of the alloreactive CD4+ clones that could be mapped, the Treg-derived share averaged roughly 73% with siplizumab compared with roughly 27% in control reactions.

Source material: naive CD8+ T cells sorted from blood. The meaning of the sample's cell subset or site label: unstimulated naive T cells. This sequence uses TRBV27 and TRBJ2-5; TRBD2 is possibly the D segment (6 matching bases). This clonotype was sampled from a human donor in good health. The DNA sequence follows: TGTGCCAGCCGTTGGGCGGGGCGAGAAGAGACCCAGTACTTC. Translated, it gives CASRWAGREETQYF.